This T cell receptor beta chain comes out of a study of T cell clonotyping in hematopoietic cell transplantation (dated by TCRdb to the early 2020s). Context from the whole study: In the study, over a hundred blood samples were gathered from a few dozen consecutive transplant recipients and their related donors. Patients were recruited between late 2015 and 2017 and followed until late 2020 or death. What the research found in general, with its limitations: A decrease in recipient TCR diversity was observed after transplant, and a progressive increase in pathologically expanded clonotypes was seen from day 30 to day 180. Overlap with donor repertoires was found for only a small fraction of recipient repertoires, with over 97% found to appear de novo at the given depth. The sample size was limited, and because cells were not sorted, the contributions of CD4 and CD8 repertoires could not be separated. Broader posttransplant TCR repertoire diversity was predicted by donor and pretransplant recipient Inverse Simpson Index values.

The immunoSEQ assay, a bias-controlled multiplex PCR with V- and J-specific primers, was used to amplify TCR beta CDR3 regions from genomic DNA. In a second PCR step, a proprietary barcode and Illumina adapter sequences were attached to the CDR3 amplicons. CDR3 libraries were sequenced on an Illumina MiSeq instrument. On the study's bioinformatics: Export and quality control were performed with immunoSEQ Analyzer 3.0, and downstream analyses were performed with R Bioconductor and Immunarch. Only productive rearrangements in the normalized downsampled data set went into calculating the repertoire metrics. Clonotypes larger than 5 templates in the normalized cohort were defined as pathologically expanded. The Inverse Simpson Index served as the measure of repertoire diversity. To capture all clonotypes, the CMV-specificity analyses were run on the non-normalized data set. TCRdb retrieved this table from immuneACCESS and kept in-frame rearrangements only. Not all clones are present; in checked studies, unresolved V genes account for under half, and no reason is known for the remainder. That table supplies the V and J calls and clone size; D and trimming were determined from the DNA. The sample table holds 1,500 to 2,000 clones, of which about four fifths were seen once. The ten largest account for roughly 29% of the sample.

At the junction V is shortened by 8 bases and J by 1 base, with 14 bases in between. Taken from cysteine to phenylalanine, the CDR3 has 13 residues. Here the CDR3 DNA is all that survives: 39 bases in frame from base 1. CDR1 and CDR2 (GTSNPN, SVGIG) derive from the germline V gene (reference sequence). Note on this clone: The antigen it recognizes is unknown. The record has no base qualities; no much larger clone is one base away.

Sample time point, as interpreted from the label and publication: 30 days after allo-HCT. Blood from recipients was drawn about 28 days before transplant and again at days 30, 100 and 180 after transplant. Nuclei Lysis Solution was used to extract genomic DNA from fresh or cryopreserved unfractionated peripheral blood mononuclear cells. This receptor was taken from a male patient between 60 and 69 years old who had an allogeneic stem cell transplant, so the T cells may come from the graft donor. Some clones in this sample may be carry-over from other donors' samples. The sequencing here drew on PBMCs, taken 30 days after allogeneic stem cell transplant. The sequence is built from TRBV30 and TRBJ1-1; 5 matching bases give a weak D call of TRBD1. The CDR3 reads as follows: CAGRDPPNTEAFF. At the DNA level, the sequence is TGTGCCGGGCGGGACCCGCCGAACACTGAAGCTTTCTTT. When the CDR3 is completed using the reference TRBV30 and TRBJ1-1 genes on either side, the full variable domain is SQTIHQWPATLVQPVGSPLSLECTVEGTSNPNLYWYRQAAGRGLQLLFYSVGIGQISSEVPQNLSASRPQDRQFILSSKKLLLSDSGFYLCAGRDPPNTEAFFGQGTRLTVV.